These 30 T cell receptor beta chains were all obtained from the same sample, sequenced in a study of blood T cell repertoires in COVID-19 (dated by TCRdb to 2018 to 2021). To prepare the library, the immunoSEQ multiplex PCR assay was applied. TCRdb limited this immuneACCESS table to in-frame rearrangements with V and J called. A share of clones is missing; checked studies link under half to unresolved V genes, and the rest is unexplained. The sample table records a few hundred thousand clones; 83% of these occur just once. 6.5% to 9% of the sample is in the top ten clones. The sequenced sample was peripheral blood. The source is a woman aged 45 to 65 with acute or convalescent COVID-19.

The chain couples TRBV7-9 to TRBJ1-3, with D unresolved. Germline assignment: CDR1 SEHNR and CDR2 FQNEAQ (reference sequence). V was clipped by 5 bases and J by 3 bases, with 11 bases between them. This CDR3 has 14 amino acids. In DNA, the CDR3 is TGTGCCAGCAGCCAGATCCTCCTTGGAAACACCATATATTTT. It translates to CASSQILLGNTIYF. The whole variable domain, filled in from reference TRBV7-9 and TRBJ1-3, reads DTGVSQNPRHKITKRGQNVTFRCDPISEHNRLYWYRQTLGQGPEFLTYFQNEAQLEKSRLLSDRFSAERPKGSFSTLEIQRTEQGDSAMYLCASSQILLGNTIYFGEGSWLTVV.

The rearrangement joins TRBV12-3 or TRBV12-4 to TRBJ1-4; D ambiguous. The CDR3 has 12 amino acids. V was shortened by 4 bases and J by 11 bases, with 11 bases between the two germline ends. In nucleotides, the CDR3 is TGTGCCAGCAGTTACCGGTGGGCTAAACTGTTTTTT. Translated: CASSYRWAKLFF.

This clone appeared once. V is TRBV30 and J is TRBJ2-1; the D gene is possibly TRBD2 (5 bases). The V end was cut by 1 base, the J end by 0 bases, with 13 bases between. Germline V gene data show CDR1 as GTSNPN and CDR2 as SVGIG (reference sequence). The CDR3 runs 16 residues. CDR3 nucleotide sequence: TGTGCCTGGAGTGGCCGAAGCGGCGACTCCTACAATGAGCAGTTCTTC. Translated, it gives CAWSGRSGDSYNEQFF.

V usage is TRBV5-1 and J usage is TRBJ1-1, with no clear D. Germline CDR1 SGHRS, CDR2 YFSETQ. This CDR3 is 13 amino acids long. V was cut by 0 bases and J by 3 bases, with 6 bases left in between. The chain's CDR3 is CASSLAAYTEAFF. DNA for the CDR3: TGCGCCAGCAGCTTGGCAGCGTACACTGAAGCTTTCTTT.

In this sample, this clone turned up a few times. The rearrangement uses TRBV21-1 and TRBJ2-7; the DNA was not compared with TRBD2, the D call given in the table. TRBV21-1 is a pseudogene segment. The CDR3 spans 15 residues. The CDR3 loop is CASSKPEGQGYEQYF. As DNA, the CDR3 is TGTGCCAGCAGCAAACCGGAGGGTCAGGGATACGAGCAGTACTTC.

The gene calls are TRBV28 and TRBJ2-5; TRBD2 matches 10 bases. This CDR3 comprises 15 residues. V lost 6 bases and J lost 5; bases outside the gene matches: 9. Germline V lookup: CDR1 MDHEN, CDR2 SYDVKM. The CDR3 DNA is TGTGCCAGCAGCACCGGGACTAGCGTCTGGGAGACCCAGTACTTC. It translates to CASSTGTSVWETQYF.

The rearrangement joins TRBV7-3 to TRBJ2-3, with 10 bases fitting TRBD2. CDR1 and CDR2 (germline): SGHTA, FQGTGA. This CDR3 has 15 amino acids. The ends lost 5 bases at V and 1 base at J; junction bases unmatched: 3. In nucleotides, the CDR3 is TGTGCCAGCAGCACTAGCGGGACCCGCACAGATACGCAGTATTTT. Its translation: CASSTSGTRTDTQYF.

The rearrangement joins TRBV27 to TRBJ1-2; D may be TRBD1 (5 bases). V was shortened by 8 bases and J by 2 bases, with 15 bases between the two germline ends. CDR1 is MNHEY, CDR2 SMNVEV, per germline (reference sequence). The CDR3 spans 14 residues. CDR3 amino acids: CASGGTYGNYGYTF. In nucleotides, the CDR3 is TGTGCCAGCGGAGGGACGTACGGAAACTATGGCTACACCTTC.

V usage is TRBV7-9 and J usage is TRBJ1-2; D is unclear. There are 14 residues in the CDR3. Trimming cost V 5 bases and J 3 bases, with 13 bases left between them. Germline V gene data show CDR1 as SEHNR and CDR2 as FQNEAQ (reference sequence). This CDR3 reads CASSGTRADYGYTF. The CDR3 nucleotides are TGTGCCAGCAGCGGAACGAGGGCAGACTATGGCTACACCTTC.

V and J are TRBV28 and TRBJ1-2; 8 bases align to TRBD1. The germline CDR1 and CDR2 sequences are MDHEN and SYDVKM. The CDR3 is 11 amino acids. V lost 6 bases to trimming and J lost 6 bases; unmatched junction nucleotides: 0. CDR3 region: CASRDRDGYTF. The CDR3 DNA reads TGTGCCAGCAGGGACAGGGATGGCTACACCTTC.

V and J are TRBV4-3 and TRBJ2-4; D call uncertain. Trimming pared 0 bases from V and 6 bases from J, leaving 6 bases between. The germline CDR1 and CDR2 sequences are LGHNA and YSLEER. The CDR3 consists of 13 residues. CDR3 bases: TGCGCCAGCAGCCAAGACGCTAGAAACATTCAGTACTTC. Its protein product is CASSQDARNIQYF.

The chain is built from TRBV6-1 and TRBJ2-1; 10 bases agree with TRBD2. Unmatched junction bases numbered 2, after V lost 0 bases and J lost 3 bases. Germline CDR1 reads MNHNS; CDR2 reads SASEGT. The CDR3 extends over 16 amino acids. The CDR3 sequence: CASSEAGLASYNEQFF. The CDR3 DNA sequence: TGTGCCAGCAGTGAAGCGGGACTAGCGAGCTACAATGAGCAGTTCTTC.

Comments on this clone: A junction end diverges from the germline sequence, so it may reflect a read error. The J gene is TRBJ2-1, the V gene TRBV7-7; D is perhaps TRBD1 (5 bases). This CDR3 has 13 amino acids. Germline CDR1 and CDR2: SSHAT and FNYEAQ (reference sequence). In DNA form, the CDR3 reads TGTGCTAGCAGCTTAAGCCAGGGCCATGAGCAGTTCTTC. It translates to CASSLSQGHEQFF.

The V and J genes are TRBV11-2 and TRBJ2-7; 10 bases line up with TRBD1. V lost 3 bases to trimming and J lost 5 bases; unmatched junction nucleotides: 4. The CDR3 spans 14 residues. The germline CDR1 and CDR2 sequences are SGHAT and FQNNGV. The CDR3 sequence is CASSFGTGANEQYF. The CDR3 DNA reads as TGTGCCAGCAGCTTCGGGACAGGGGCAAACGAGCAGTACTTC.

The rearrangement links TRBV4-1 to TRBJ1-5; 7 bases line up with TRBD1. The germline CDR1 and CDR2 sequences are MGHRA and YSYEKL. The CDR3 consists of 17 residues. Unmatched junction bases numbered 5, after V lost 0 bases and J lost 0 bases. This CDR3 is CASSQEGDRYSNQPQHF. The CDR3 DNA reads TGCGCCAGCAGCCAAGAGGGGGACAGATATAGCAATCAGCCCCAGCATTTT.

Remarks on this clone: A read error may account for a junction end that differs from germline. The genes are TRBV6-5 and TRBJ2-5; 7 bases map to TRBD2. CDR3 length: 16 residues. Germline loops: CDR1 MNHEY, CDR2 SVGAGI. In nucleotides, the CDR3 is TGTGCCAGCAGTAACTCAGGCCCGGGGGGACGAGAGACCCAGTACTTC. Translating it yields CASSNSGPGGRETQYF.

This clone was recorded only once. The chain uses TRBV7-9 and TRBJ1-1; D ambiguous. CDR1 is SEHNR, CDR2 FQNEAQ, per germline (reference sequence). Trimming removed 4 bases from V and 0 bases from J, with 6 bases in between. This CDR3 contains 13 residues. CDR3 in amino acids: CASSSFVNTEAFF. CDR3 DNA: TGTGCCAGCAGCTCTTTCGTGAACACTGAAGCTTTCTTT.

The chain couples TRBV7-2 to TRBJ2-7; D might be TRBD2 (6 bases). The CDR3 has 12 amino acids. V lost 0 bases, J lost 6 bases, and 6 bases lay in between. The V gene's germline CDR1 is SGHTA and CDR2 FQGNSA. The CDR3 here is CASSLAEGEQYF. The DNA of the CDR3 is TGTGCCAGCAGCTTAGCGGAGGGCGAGCAGTACTTC.

This clone was seen a handful of times. The J gene is TRBJ2-2, the V gene TRBV2, with D possibly matching TRBD1 (8 bases). The germline CDR1 and CDR2 sequences are SNHLY and FYNNEI. This CDR3 is 16 amino acids long. V lost 6 bases and J lost 5, with 19 bases in between. CDR3 loop: CASRDQTGEGTGELFF. CDR3 sequence (DNA): TGTGCCAGCAGGGACCAGACAGGGGAGGGGACCGGGGAGCTGTTTTTT. The whole variable domain, filled in from reference TRBV2 and TRBJ2-2, reads EPEVTQTPSHQVTQMGQEVILRCVPISNHLYFYWYRQILGQKVEFLVSFYNNEISEKSEIFDDQFSVERPDGSNFTLKIRSTKLEDSAMYFCASRDQTGEGTGELFFGEGSRLTVL.

The CDR3 reads CASSQDGTGRETQYF. The CDR3 DNA is TGTGCCAGCAGCCAAGATGGAACCGGGAGAGAGACCCAGTACTTC. The genes are TRBV4-2 and TRBJ2-5, with D perhaps matching TRBD2 (6 bases). Germline V lookup: CDR1 LGHNA, CDR2 YNFKEQ. The CDR3 is 15 amino acids. Trimming removed 0 bases from V and 4 bases from J, with 12 bases in between.

CDR3 sequence: CASIPGGGYTEAFF. CDR3 DNA sequence: TGTGCCAGCATCCCAGGTGGGGGGTACACTGAAGCTTTCTTT. The chain couples TRBV28 to TRBJ1-1; D perhaps matches TRBD1 (5 bases). CDR1 and CDR2 (germline): MDHEN, SYDVKM. Trimming cost V 7 bases and J 3 bases, with 15 bases left between them. CDR3 length: 14 amino acids.

The chain recombines TRBV4-1 with TRBJ2-1; D is uncertain. V was shortened by 1 base and J by 8 bases, with 9 bases between the two germline ends. The CDR3 consists of 13 residues. Germline V gene lookup returns CDR1 MGHRA and CDR2 YSYEKL. CDR3 loop: CASSQGPFDEQFF. As DNA, the CDR3 is TGCGCCAGCAGCCAAGGGCCATTCGATGAGCAGTTCTTC.

This chain joins TRBV19 and TRBJ2-3; TRBD2 might be the D (5 bases). The CDR3 spans 14 residues. Germline CDR1 and CDR2: LNHDA and SQIVND (reference sequence). Trimming pared 5 bases from V and 0 bases from J, leaving 9 bases between. In nucleotides, the CDR3 is TGTGCCAGTAGTTGGGCGGGCAGCACAGATACGCAGTATTTT. Its protein product is CASSWAGSTDTQYF.

This clone was detected only once. The rearrangement links TRBV28 to TRBJ1-4; 10 nucleotides agree with TRBD1. Trimming cost V 6 bases and J 10 bases; bases outside gene matches: 8. The CDR3 consists of 14 residues. Germline CDR1 MDHEN, CDR2 SYDVKM. DNA of the CDR3: TGTGCCAGCAGCTCGGGACAGGGGCTTGGAAAACTGTTTTTT. It yields the protein CASSSGQGLGKLFF. The complete variable domain, with remaining parts taken from reference TRBV28 and TRBJ1-4, reads DVKVTQSSRYLVKRTGEKVFLECVQDMDHENMFWYRQDPGLGLRLIYFSYDVKMKEKGDIPEGYSVSREKKERFSLILESASTNQTSMYLCASSSGQGLGKLFFGSGTQLSVL.

This chain uses TRBV27 with TRBJ2-1; no firm D call. The CDR3 is made up of 12 amino acids. Germline CDR1 and CDR2: MNHEY and SMNVEV (reference sequence). V was cut by 3 bases and J by 10 bases, with 10 bases left in between. In nucleotides, the CDR3 is TGTGCCAGCAGTTTGACTCGTGGCGAGCAGTTCTTC. The encoded protein is CASSLTRGEQFF.

V is TRBV7-9 and J is TRBJ1-1; 12 positions agree with TRBD1. The CDR3 contains 18 residues. Trimming took 2 bases from V and 4 from J; bases not matched to a gene: 11. Germline V gene sequence: CDR1 SEHNR, CDR2 FQNEAQ (reference sequence). In DNA, the CDR3 is TGTGCCAGCAGCTTACTGTTCCGGGACAGGGGGCGCGGCACTGAAGCTTTCTTT. Protein product: CASSLLFRDRGRGTEAFF.

This clone was seen only once. The rearrangement links TRBV19 to TRBJ1-4, with D possibly matching TRBD1 (5 bases). CDR3 length equals 19 residues. CDR1 LNHDA and CDR2 SQIVND come from the germline V gene (reference sequence). Trimming took 5 bases from V and 6 from J, leaving 28 bases between them. The CDR3 is CASSLRLGVLLSGHEKLFF. The CDR3 DNA follows: TGTGCCAGTAGTCTTCGGTTAGGGGTATTACTTTCCGGGCATGAAAAACTGTTTTTT.

This chain uses TRBV24-1 with TRBJ2-1; 13 bases match TRBD2. Germline lookup yields CDR1 KGHDR and CDR2 SFDVKD. This CDR3 spans 17 amino acids. Germline trimming cut 3 bases from V and 8 bases from J; bases unmatched to any gene: 9. The DNA for the CDR3 is TGTGCCACCAGTGATCCCTACGGACTAGCGGGAGCGGATGAGCAGTTCTTC. Translating it yields CATSDPYGLAGADEQFF.

The CDR3 DNA reads as TGTGCCTCTGCGGAACAGGACGAGACCCAGTACTTC. Encoded protein: CASAEQDETQYF. This chain links TRBV10-3 with TRBJ2-5; D might be TRBD1 (5 bases). The germline V and J ends were trimmed by 11 bases and 5 bases, with 15 bases remaining between them. Germline V gene lookup returns CDR1 ENHRY and CDR2 SYGVKD. The CDR3 has 12 amino acids.

The chain is built from TRBV29-1 and TRBJ2-1; tentative D call: TRBD2 (6 bases). This CDR3 comprises 13 residues. Germline CDR1 SQVTM, CDR2 ANQGSEA. The ends were cut back, 5 bases at V and 8 bases at J, with 16 bases in the middle. In DNA, the CDR3 is TGCAGCGTTTCCTTCGGGGGAAGCCATGAGCAGTTCTTC. This encodes CSVSFGGSHEQFF.